The 4 T cell receptor beta chains reported below all come from one sample, sequenced in a study of regulatory T cells in long-lasting Graves disease. Time point meaning: newly diagnosed GD, antithyroid drugs for less than 3 months. The TCR library was prepared using RNA isolated from PBMCs. Building of the TCR beta libraries involved iRepertoire HTBI primers and Arm-PCR of CDR3 regions. MiXCR was run by TCRdb on the multiplex PCR reads, yielding one entry per CDR3 protein. The profile shows about 440,000 distinct CDR3 sequences, approximately 15% of them singletons. The sample was also linked to a second study, of T cells in Graves' hyperthyroidism and ophthalmopathy.

The sequencing used peripheral blood mononuclear cells (PBMCs), collected at new diagnosis, from a patient treated with antithyroid drugs. All receptors derive from a woman in her twenties or thirties with Graves disease.

This clonotype was seen more than once but under ten times. The chain uses TRBV7-9 and TRBJ2-7, with D unresolved. Germline V gene lookup returns CDR1 SEHNR and CDR2 FQNEAQ (reference sequence). Trimming took off 8 bases at V and 0 bases at J, with 5 bases between the two ends. The CDR3 runs to 11 residues. The CDR3 is CASDGSYEQYF. CDR3 nucleotides: TGTGCCAGCGACGGCTCCTACGAGCAGTACTTC.

The rearrangement uses TRBV20-1 and TRBJ2-1; 14 bases agree with TRBD2. After removal of 5 bases from V and 8 bases from J, the junction contained 17 bases not matched to a gene. This CDR3 comprises 18 residues. Germline V gene data show CDR1 as DFQATT and CDR2 as SNEGSKA (reference sequence). The CDR3 DNA reads as TGCAGTGCTGGATCCGGGACTAGCGGGAGCTCTCCAGTGCATGAGCAGTTCTTC. It is translated as CSAGSGTSGSSPVHEQFF.

This clonotype was observed at least ten times. DNA for the CDR3: TGTGCCAGCAACAGGGGGGTCACTGAAGCTTTCTTT. Amino acid sequence: CASNRGVTEAFF. The rearrangement links TRBV12-3 or TRBV12-4 to TRBJ1-1, with 8 bases identical to TRBD1. With V trimmed by 7 bases and J by 4 bases, 2 bases remained unmatched. The CDR3 totals 12 residues.

This clonotype has a handful of counts. J is TRBJ1-6 and V is TRBV20-1, with TRBD1 as a possible D gene (5 bases). V was pared by 1 base and J by 7 bases, with 11 bases between. From germline, CDR1 is DFQATT and CDR2 SNEGSKA (reference sequence). The CDR3 spans 14 residues. DNA for the CDR3: TGCAGTGCTAGAGGTTCCAGGGCGAATTCACCCCTCCACTTT. Protein sequence: CSARGSRANSPLHF.